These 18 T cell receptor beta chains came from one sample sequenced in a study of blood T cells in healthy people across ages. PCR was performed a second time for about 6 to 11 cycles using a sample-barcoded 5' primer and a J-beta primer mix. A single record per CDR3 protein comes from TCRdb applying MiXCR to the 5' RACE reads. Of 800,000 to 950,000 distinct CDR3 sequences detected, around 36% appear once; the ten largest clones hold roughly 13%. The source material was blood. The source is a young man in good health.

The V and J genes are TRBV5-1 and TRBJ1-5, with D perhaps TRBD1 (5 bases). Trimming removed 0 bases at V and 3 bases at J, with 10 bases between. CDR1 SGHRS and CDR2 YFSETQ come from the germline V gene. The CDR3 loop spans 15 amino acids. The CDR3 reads CASSLAGIANQPQHF. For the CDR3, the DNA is TGCGCCAGCAGCTTGGCAGGGATTGCCAATCAGCCCCAGCATTTT. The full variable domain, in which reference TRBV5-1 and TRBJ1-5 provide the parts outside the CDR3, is KAGVTQTPRYLIKTRGQQVTLSCSPISGHRSVSWYQQTPGQGLQFLFEYFSETQRNKGNFPGRFSGRQFSNSRSEMNVSTLELGDSALYLCASSLAGIANQPQHFGDGTRLSIL.

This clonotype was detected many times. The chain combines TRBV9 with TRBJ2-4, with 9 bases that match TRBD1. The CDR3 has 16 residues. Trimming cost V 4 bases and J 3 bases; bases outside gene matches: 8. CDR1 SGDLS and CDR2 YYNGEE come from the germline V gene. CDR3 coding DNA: TGTGCCAGCAGCTCTCAGACAGGGGGGGACAAAAACATTCAGTACTTC. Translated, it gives CASSSQTGGDKNIQYF.

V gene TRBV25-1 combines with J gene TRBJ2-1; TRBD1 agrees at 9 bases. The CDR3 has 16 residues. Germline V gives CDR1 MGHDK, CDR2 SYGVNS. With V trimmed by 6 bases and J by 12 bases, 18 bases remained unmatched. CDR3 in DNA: TGTGCCAGCAGCCCCCACGACAGGGGGACGGACGGTGGGCAGTTCTTC. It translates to CASSPHDRGTDGGQFF. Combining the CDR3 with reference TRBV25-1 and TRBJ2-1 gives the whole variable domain EADIYQTPRYLVIGTGKKITLECSQTMGHDKMYWYQQDPGMELHLIHYSYGVNSTEKGDLSSESTVSRIRTEHFPLTLESARPSHTSQYLCASSPHDRGTDGGQFFGPGTRLTVL.

CDR3 amino acids: CASSFSNGCQPQHF. The DNA for the CDR3 is TGTGCCAGCAGTTTCAGTAACGGGTGTCAGCCCCAGCATTTT. The chain is built from TRBV27 and TRBJ1-5; unclear D gene. Trimming shortened V by 3 bases and J by 6 bases, and 12 bases separated the two germline ends. The CDR3 is 14 amino acids. CDR1 MNHEY and CDR2 SMNVEV come from the germline V gene (reference sequence).

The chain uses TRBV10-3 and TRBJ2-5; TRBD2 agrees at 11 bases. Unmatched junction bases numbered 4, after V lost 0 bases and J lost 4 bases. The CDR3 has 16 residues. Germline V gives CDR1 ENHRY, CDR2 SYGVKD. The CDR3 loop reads CAISESGLAGGETQYF. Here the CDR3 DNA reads TGTGCCATCAGTGAGTCAGGACTAGCGGGCGGAGAGACCCAGTACTTC.

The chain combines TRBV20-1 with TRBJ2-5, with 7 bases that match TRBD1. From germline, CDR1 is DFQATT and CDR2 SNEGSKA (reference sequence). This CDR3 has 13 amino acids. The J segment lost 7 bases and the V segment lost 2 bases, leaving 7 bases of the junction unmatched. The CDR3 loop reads CSARRTGFRTQYF. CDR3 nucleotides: TGCAGTGCTAGACGGACAGGCTTTAGGACCCAGTACTTC.

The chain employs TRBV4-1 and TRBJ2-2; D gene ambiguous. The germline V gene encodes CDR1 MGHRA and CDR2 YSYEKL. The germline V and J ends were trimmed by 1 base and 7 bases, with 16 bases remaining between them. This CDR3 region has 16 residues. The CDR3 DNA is TGCGCCAGCAGCCAAGTTGTCGGGCAGGTTGGCGGGGAGCTGTTTTTT. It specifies CASSQVVGQVGGELFF.

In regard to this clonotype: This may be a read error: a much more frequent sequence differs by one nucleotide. CDR3: CAGKHSGVGSTDTQYF. Here the CDR3 DNA reads TGTGCCGGCAAGCATTCCGGGGTTGGGAGCACAGATACGCAGTATTTT. This chain uses TRBV12-3 or TRBV12-4 with TRBJ2-3; weak D call: TRBD2 (5 bases). Trimming pared 11 bases from V and 0 bases from J, leaving 21 bases between. The CDR3 spans 16 residues.

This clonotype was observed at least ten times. CDR3 region: CASSKVVVGTGRTDTQYF. In nucleotides, the CDR3 is TGTGCCAGCAGCAAAGTTGTGGTAGGGACAGGGCGTACAGATACGCAGTATTTT. J is TRBJ2-3 and V is TRBV21-1; no check of the table's D call, TRBD1, against the DNA was made. TRBV21-1 is reported as a pseudogene. The length of the CDR3 is 18 residues.

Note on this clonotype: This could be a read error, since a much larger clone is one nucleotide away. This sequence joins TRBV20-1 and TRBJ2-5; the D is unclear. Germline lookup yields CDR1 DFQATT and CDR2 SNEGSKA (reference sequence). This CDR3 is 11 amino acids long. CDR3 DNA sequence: TGCAGTGCTATAGTCCAAGAGATCCAGTACTTC. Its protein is CSAIVQEIQYF.

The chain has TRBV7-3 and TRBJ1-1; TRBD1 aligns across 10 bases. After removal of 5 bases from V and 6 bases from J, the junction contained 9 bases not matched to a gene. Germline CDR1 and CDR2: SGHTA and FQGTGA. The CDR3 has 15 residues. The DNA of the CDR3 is TGTGCCAGCAGCCCCCACGGACAGGGGGTAGCTGAAGCTTTCTTT. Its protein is CASSPHGQGVAEAFF.

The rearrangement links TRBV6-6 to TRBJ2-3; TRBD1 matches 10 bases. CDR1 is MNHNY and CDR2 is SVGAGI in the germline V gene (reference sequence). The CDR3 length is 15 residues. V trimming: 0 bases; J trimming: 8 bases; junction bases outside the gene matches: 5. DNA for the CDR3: TGTGCCAGCAGTTACTCGACAGGGGGCCGGATTACGCAGTATTTT. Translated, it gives CASSYSTGGRITQYF.

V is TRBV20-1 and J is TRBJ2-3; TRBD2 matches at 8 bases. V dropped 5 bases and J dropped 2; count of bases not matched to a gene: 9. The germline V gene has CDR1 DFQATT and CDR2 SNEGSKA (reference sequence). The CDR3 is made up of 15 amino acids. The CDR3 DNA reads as TGCAGTGCTCAACCCACTAGCGGCGTCACAGATACGCAGTATTTT. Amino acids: CSAQPTSGVTDTQYF.

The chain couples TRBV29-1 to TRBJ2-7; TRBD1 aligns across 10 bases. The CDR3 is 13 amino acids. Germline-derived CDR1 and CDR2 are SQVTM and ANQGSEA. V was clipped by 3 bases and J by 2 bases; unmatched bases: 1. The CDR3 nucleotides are TGCAGCGTTGAGGGACAGGGGACCTACGAGCAGTACTTC. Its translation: CSVEGQGTYEQYF.

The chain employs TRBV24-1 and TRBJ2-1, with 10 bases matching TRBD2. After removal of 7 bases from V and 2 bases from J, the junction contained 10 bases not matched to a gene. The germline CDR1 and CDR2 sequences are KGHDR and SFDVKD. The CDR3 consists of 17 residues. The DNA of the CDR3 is TGTGCCACCAGCCCAACTCCCCTAGCGGGAGCCTACAATGAGCAGTTCTTC. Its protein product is CATSPTPLAGAYNEQFF.

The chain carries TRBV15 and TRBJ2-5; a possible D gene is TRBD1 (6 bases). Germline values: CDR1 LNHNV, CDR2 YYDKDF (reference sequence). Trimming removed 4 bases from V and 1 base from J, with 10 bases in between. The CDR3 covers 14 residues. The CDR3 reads CATSMAGVQETQYF. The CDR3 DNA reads TGTGCCACCAGCATGGCAGGGGTCCAAGAGACCCAGTACTTC.

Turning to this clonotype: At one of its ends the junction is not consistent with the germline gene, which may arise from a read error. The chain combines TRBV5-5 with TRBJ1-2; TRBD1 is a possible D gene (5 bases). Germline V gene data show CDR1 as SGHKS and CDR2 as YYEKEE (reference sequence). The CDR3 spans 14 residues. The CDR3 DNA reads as TGTGCCAGCAGCTTCCAGGGCCCCACCTATGGCCACACCTTC. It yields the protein CASSFQGPTYGHTF.

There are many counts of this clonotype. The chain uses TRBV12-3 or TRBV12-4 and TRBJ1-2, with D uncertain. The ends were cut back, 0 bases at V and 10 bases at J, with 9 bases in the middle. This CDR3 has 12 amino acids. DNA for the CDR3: TGTGCCAGCAGTTTAGCGCCCCCCCCCTACACCTTC. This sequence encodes CASSLAPPPYTF.